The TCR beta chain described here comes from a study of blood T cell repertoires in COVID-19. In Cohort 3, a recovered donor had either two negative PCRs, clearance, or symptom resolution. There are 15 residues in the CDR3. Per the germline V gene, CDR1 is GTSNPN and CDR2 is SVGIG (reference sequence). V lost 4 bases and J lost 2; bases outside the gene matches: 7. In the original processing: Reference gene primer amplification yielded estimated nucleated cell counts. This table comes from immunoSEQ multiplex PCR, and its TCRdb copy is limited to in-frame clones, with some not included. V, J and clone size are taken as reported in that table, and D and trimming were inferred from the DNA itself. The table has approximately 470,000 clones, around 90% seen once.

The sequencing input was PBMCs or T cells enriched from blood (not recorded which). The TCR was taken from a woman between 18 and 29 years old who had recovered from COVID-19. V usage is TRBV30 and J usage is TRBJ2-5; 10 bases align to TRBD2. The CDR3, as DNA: TGTGCCTGGATACCGGGACTAGCGTTACAAGAGACCCAGTACTTC. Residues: CAWIPGLALQETQYF.